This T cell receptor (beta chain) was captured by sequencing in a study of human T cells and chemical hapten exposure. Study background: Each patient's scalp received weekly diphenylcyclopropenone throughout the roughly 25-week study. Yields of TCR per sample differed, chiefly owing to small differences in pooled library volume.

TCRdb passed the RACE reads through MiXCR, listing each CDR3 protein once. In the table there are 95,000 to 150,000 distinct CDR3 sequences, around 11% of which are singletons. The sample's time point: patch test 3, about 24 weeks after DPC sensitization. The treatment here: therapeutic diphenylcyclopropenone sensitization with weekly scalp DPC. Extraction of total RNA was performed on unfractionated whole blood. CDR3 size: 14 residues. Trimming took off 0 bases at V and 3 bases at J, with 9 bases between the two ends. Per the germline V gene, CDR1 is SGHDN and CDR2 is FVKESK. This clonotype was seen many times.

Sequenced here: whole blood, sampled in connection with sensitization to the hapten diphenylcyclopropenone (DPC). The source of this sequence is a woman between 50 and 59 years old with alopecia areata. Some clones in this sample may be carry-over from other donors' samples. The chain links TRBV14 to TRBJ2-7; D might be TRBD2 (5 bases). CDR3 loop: CASSQDSGYYEQYF. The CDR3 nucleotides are TGTGCCAGCAGCCAAGATTCGGGGTACTACGAGCAGTACTTC. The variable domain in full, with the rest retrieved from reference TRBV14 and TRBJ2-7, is EAGVTQFPSHSVIEKGQTVTLRCDPISGHDNLYWYRRVMGKEIKFLLHFVKESKQDESGMPNNRFLAERTGGTYSTLKVQPAELEDSGVYFCASSQDSGYYEQYFGPGTRLTVT.